The clone carrying this T cell receptor beta chain was observed a handful of times. The target antigen is unknown. These data originate in a study of T-cell memory formation after mild COVID-19. Overall study: TCR clusters mostly belonged to single donors. The study, taken as a whole, reports: The CD4+ clones that contracted clustered mainly within CM and EM, and the CD8+ clones concentrated in EMRA. Pre-infection memory harbored some responding clones, suggesting cross-reactive memory joined.

The length of the CDR3 is 15 residues. V shed 5 bases and J 10 bases; nucleotides not matched to a gene: 11. Germline V gene lookup returns CDR1 SGHAT and CDR2 FQNNGV. TCR alpha and TCR beta cDNA libraries carrying sample barcodes and UMIs were produced by 5'RACE using constant-segment primers. Via MiXCR, TCRdb re-called the 5' RACE reads, giving one row per CDR3 protein. The table shows roughly 380,000 distinct CDR3 sequences, with under 30% occurring only once. This receptor was identified in an adult woman who had mild COVID-19 (a few samples of this study predate the infection). Cell type and time point are not known. The material sequenced was PBMCs or a T cell subset sorted from them (not recorded which). This rearrangement joins TRBV11-2 to TRBJ1-6; 7 bases line up with TRBD1. The CDR3 region is CASSPRGGGGSPLHF. As DNA, the CDR3 is TGTGCCAGCAGCCCCAGAGGAGGGGGCGGGTCACCCCTCCACTTT. Complete variable domain (other parts from reference TRBV11-2 and TRBJ1-6): EAGVAQSPRYKIIEKRQSVAFWCNPISGHATLYWYQQILGQGPKLLIQFQNNGVVDDSQLPKDRFSAERLKGVDSTLKIQPAKLEDSAVYLCASSPRGGGGSPLHFGNGTRLTVT.